This T cell receptor beta chain appears in the sequencing data of a study of T cells in Graves' hyperthyroidism and ophthalmopathy. The wider study: Any treatment followed the collection of peripheral blood at initial diagnosis. Study-wide results and limits: Blood also contained most expanded thyroid clonotypes above 0.001.

CDR3 length: 11 amino acids. V lost 7 bases and J lost 10, with 16 bases in between. From germline, CDR1 is SQVTM and CDR2 ANQGSEA. The source material, RNA transcripts, was used to amplify TCR beta CDR3 regions. Primed by the HTBI set, a first-round RT-PCR was run on the TCR CDR3. TCRdb used MiXCR to reprocess the multiplex PCR reads, holding one entry per CDR3 protein. The table has hundreds of thousands of distinct CDR3 sequences, about 38% seen once. As to this clonotype: What it binds is not known.

The V and J genes are TRBV29-1 and TRBJ1-1; maybe TRBD1 (6 bases). The sequenced sample consisted of blood. This receptor was taken from a man aged 18 to 30 with Graves' hyperthyroidism. The CDR3 DNA reads TGCAGCGCTAGAGACAGGAACGGAGCTTTCTTT. This encodes CSARDRNGAFF. The entire variable domain, with the rest obtained from reference TRBV29-1 and TRBJ1-1, is as follows: SAVISQKPSRDICQRGTSLTIQCQVDSQVTMMFWYRQQPGQSLTLIATANQGSEATYESGFVIDKFPISRPNLTFSTLTVSNMSPEDSSIYLCSARDRNGAFFGQGTRLTVV.